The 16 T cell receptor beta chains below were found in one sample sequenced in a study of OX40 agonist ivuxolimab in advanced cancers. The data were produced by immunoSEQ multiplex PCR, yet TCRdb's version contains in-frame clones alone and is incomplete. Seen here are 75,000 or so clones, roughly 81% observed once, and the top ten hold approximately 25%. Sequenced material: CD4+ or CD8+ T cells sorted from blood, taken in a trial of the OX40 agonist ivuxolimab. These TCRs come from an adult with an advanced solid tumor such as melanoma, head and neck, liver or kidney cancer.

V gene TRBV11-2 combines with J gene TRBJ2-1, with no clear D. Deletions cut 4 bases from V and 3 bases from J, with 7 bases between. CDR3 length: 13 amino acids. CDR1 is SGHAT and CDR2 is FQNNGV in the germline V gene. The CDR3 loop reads CASSSDGYNEQFF. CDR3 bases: TGTGCCAGCAGCTCCGACGGCTACAATGAGCAGTTCTTC.

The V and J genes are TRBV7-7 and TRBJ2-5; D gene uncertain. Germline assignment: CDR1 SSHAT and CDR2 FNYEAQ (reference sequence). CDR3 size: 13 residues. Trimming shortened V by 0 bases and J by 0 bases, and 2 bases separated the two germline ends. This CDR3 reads CASSLAHQETQYF. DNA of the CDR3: TGTGCCAGCAGCTTAGCCCACCAAGAGACCCAGTACTTC.

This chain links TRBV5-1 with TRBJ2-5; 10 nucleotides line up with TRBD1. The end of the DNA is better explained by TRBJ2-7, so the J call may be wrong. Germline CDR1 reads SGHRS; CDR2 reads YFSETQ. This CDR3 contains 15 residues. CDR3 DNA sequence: TGCGCCAGCAGCGCCGGGACAGGGGTTACCTACGAGCAGTACTTC. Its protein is CASSAGTGVTYEQYF.

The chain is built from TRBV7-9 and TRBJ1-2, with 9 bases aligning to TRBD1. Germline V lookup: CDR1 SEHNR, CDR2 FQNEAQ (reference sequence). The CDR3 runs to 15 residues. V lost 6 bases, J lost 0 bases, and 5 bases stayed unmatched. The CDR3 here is CASSPDRGANYGYTF. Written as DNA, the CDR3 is TGTGCCAGCAGTCCGGACAGGGGCGCTAACTATGGCTACACCTTC. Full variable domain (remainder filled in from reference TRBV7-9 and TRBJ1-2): DTGVSQNPRHKITKRGQNVTFRCDPISEHNRLYWYRQTLGQGPEFLTYFQNEAQLEKSRLLSDRFSAERPKGSFSTLEIQRTEQGDSAMYLCASSPDRGANYGYTFGSGTRLTVV.

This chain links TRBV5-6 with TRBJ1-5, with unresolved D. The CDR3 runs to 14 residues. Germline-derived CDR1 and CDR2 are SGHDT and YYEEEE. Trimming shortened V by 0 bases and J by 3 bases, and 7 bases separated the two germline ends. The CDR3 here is CASSLGGNNQPQHF. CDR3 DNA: TGTGCCAGCAGCTTGGGGGGAAACAATCAGCCCCAGCATTTT.

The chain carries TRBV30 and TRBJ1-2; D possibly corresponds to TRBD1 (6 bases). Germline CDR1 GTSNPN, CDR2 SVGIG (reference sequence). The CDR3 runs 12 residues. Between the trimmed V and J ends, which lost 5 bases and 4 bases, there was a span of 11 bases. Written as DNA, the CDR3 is TGTGCCTGGGCCTCGGGGGCCTATGGCTACACCTTC. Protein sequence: CAWASGAYGYTF.

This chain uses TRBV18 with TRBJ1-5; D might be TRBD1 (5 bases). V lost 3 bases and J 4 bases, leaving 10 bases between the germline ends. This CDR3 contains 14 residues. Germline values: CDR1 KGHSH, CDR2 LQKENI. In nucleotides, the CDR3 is TGTGCCAGCTCACCGGGGGTCGCAAATCAGCCCCAGCATTTT. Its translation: CASSPGVANQPQHF.

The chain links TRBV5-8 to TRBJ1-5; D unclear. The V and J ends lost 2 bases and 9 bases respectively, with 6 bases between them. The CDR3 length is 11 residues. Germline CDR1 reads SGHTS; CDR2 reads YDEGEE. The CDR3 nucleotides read TGTGCCAGCAGCTTAGGTCTGCCCCAGCATTTT. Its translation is CASSLGLPQHF.

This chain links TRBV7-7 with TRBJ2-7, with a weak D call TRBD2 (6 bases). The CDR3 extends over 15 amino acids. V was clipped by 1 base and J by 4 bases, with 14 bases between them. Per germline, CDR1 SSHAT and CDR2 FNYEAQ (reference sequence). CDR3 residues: CASSLGAMGGYEQYF. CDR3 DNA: TGTGCCAGCAGCTTAGGCGCCATGGGAGGTTACGAGCAGTACTTC. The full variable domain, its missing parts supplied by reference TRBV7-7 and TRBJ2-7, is GAGVSQSPRYKVTKRGQDVTLRCDPISSHATLYWYQQALGQGPEFLTYFNYEAQPDKSGLPSDRFSAERPEGSISTLTIQRTEQRDSAMYRCASSLGAMGGYEQYFGPGTRLTVT.

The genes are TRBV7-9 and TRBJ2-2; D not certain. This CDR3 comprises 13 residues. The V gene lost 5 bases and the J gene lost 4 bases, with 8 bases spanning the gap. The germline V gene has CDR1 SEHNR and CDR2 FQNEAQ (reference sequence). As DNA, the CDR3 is TGTGCCAGCAGCGCTTACTCCACCGGGGAGCTGTTTTTT. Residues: CASSAYSTGELFF. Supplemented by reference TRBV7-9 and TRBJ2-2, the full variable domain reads DTGVSQNPRHKITKRGQNVTFRCDPISEHNRLYWYRQTLGQGPEFLTYFQNEAQLEKSRLLSDRFSAERPKGSFSTLEIQRTEQGDSAMYLCASSAYSTGELFFGEGSRLTVL.

The CDR3 coding sequence is TGTGCCAGCAGTGGTGGCCAGACCGGGGAGCTGTTTTTT. Encoded protein: CASSGGQTGELFF. This rearrangement joins TRBV2 to TRBJ2-2; D not resolved. Germline V gives CDR1 SNHLY, CDR2 FYNNEI. The CDR3 consists of 13 residues. The V end lost 4 bases, the J end lost 5 bases, and 8 bases lay between the germline ends.

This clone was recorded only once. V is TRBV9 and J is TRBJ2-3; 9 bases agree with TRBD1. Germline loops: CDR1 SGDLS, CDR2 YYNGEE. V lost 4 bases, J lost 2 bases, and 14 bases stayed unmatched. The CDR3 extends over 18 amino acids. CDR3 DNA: TGTGCCAGCAGCCCTCGTCCCGGGACAGGGCGGACCACAGATACGCAGTATTTT. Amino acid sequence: CASSPRPGTGRTTDTQYF. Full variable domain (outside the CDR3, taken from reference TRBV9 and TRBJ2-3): DSGVTQTPKHLITATGQRVTLRCSPRSGDLSVYWYQQSLDQGLQFLIQYYNGEERAKGNILERFSAQQFPDLHSELNLSSLELGDSALYFCASSPRPGTGRTTDTQYFGPGTRLTVL.

The CDR3 DNA follows: TGCGCCAGCAGCTTGGCCCCGGGACAGGGGGTTTACGAGCAGTACTTC. Translating gives CASSLAPGQGVYEQYF. The chain recombines TRBV5-1 with TRBJ2-7; 11 bases match TRBD1. The CDR3 is 16 residues long. V trimming: 0 bases; J trimming: 4 bases; junction bases outside the gene matches: 6. The germline gives CDR1 SGHRS, CDR2 YFSETQ. Combining the CDR3 with reference TRBV5-1 and TRBJ2-7 gives the whole variable domain KAGVTQTPRYLIKTRGQQVTLSCSPISGHRSVSWYQQTPGQGLQFLFEYFSETQRNKGNFPGRFSGRQFSNSRSEMNVSTLELGDSALYLCASSLAPGQGVYEQYFGPGTRLTVT.

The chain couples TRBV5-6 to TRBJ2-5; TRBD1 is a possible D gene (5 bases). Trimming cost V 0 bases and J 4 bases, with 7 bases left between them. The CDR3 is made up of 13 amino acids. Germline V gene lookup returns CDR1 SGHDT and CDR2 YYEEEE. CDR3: CASSLVGAETQYF. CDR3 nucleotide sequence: TGTGCCAGCAGCTTGGTAGGGGCAGAGACCCAGTACTTC. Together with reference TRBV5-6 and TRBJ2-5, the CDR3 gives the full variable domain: DAGVTQSPTHLIKTRGQQVTLRCSPKSGHDTVSWYQQALGQGPQFIFQYYEEEERQRGNFPDRFSGHQFPNYSSELNVNALLLGDSALYLCASSLVGAETQYFGPGTRLLVL.

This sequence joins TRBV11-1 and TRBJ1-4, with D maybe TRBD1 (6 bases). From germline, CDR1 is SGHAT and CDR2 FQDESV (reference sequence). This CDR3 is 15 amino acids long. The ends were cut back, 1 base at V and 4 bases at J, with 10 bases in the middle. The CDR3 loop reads CASSLGGQINEKLFF. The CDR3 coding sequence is TGTGCCAGCAGCTTAGGCGGACAGATTAATGAAAAACTGTTTTTT.

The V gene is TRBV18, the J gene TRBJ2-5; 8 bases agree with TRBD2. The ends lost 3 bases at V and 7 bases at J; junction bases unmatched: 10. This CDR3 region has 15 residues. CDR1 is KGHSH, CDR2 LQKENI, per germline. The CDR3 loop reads CASSPSGGPFGTQYF. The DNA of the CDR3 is TGTGCCAGCTCACCCTCGGGAGGGCCGTTTGGGACCCAGTACTTC.